The 30 T cell receptor beta chains listed next were all sequenced from one sample in a study of blood T cell repertoires in COVID-19. Profiled with immunoSEQ multiplex PCR; TCRdb holds only in-frame clones, not every one. The sample includes tens of thousands of clones, approximately 88% of them seen just once. Specimen: peripheral blood. The receptors were sampled from a human donor in a cohort sampled during active COVID-19.

This sequence joins TRBV18 and TRBJ2-5, with D possibly TRBD1 on 6 matching bases. The CDR3 runs to 15 residues. The V gene lost 3 bases and the J gene lost 1 base, with 12 bases spanning the gap. Germline V gene lookup returns CDR1 KGHSH and CDR2 LQKENI. DNA of the CDR3: TGTGCCAGCTCACCCCAGACAGGCACCCAAGAGACCCAGTACTTC. As protein: CASSPQTGTQETQYF. Full variable domain (rest looked up from reference TRBV18 and TRBJ2-5): NAGVMQNPRHLVRRRGQEARLRCSPMKGHSHVYWYRQLPEEGLKFMVYLQKENIIDESGMPKERFSAEFPKEGPSILRIQQVVRGDSAAYFCASSPQTGTQETQYFGPGTRLLVL.

The chain joins TRBV3-1 (or the pseudogene TRBV3-2) to TRBJ1-1, with D perhaps TRBD1 (5 bases). The V end lost 4 bases, the J end lost 4 bases, and 10 bases lay between the germline ends. Germline V gene sequence: CDR1 LGHDT, CDR2 YNNKEL (reference sequence). CDR3 size: 13 residues. This CDR3 reads CASSPREATEAFF. The CDR3 DNA is TGTGCCAGCAGCCCCAGGGAGGCCACTGAAGCTTTCTTT.

Concerning this clone: At one end, the junction sequence differs from germline, possibly due to a read error. This chain links TRBV6-2 or TRBV6-3 with TRBJ1-3, with D maybe TRBD1 (5 bases). Germline CDR1 reads MNHEY; CDR2 reads SVGEGT. The CDR3 covers 16 residues. The CDR3 region has the DNA TGTGCCAGCAGCTACTTAAGACAGACCTCTGGAAACACCATATATTTT. Protein sequence: CASSYLRQTSGNTIYF.

The chain couples TRBV28 to TRBJ2-7; D is uncertain. Deletions cut 5 bases from V and 7 bases from J, with 9 bases between. This CDR3 spans 11 amino acids. Germline V gene lookup returns CDR1 MDHEN and CDR2 SYDVKM. The CDR3 is CASSVVGEQYF. In DNA, the CDR3 is TGTGCCAGCAGTGTCGTCGGGGAGCAGTACTTC.

The chain links TRBV28 to TRBJ1-1; D unresolved. The germline V gene has CDR1 MDHEN and CDR2 SYDVKM. Deletions cut 2 bases from V and 1 base from J, with 8 bases between. The CDR3 runs 14 residues. CDR3 residues: CASSLPTKNTEAFF. The CDR3 bases are TGTGCCAGCAGTTTACCCACAAAGAACACTGAAGCTTTCTTT.

The rearrangement joins TRBV18 to TRBJ2-1; 7 bases are a match to TRBD1. The ends lost 3 bases at V and 8 bases at J; junction bases unmatched: 13. Germline CDR1 reads KGHSH; CDR2 reads LQKENI. The CDR3 sequence is 16 residues long. The CDR3 DNA follows: TGTGCCAGCTCACCCACCGGGACAGCTATCCCGGATGAGCAGTTCTTC. Residues: CASSPTGTAIPDEQFF.

The chain combines TRBV28 with TRBJ2-3, with TRBD2 identical over 9 bases. The V segment lost 5 bases and the J segment 2 bases; nucleotides outside the gene matches: 8. Germline loops: CDR1 MDHEN, CDR2 SYDVKM. The CDR3 runs 16 residues. The CDR3 DNA reads as TGTGCCAGCAGTCCCCGTCTAGCGGGACTCACAGATACGCAGTATTTT. Translated, it gives CASSPRLAGLTDTQYF.

J is TRBJ2-7 and V is TRBV27; 8 bases are shared with TRBD1. This CDR3 has 15 residues. Germline CDR1 and CDR2: MNHEY and SMNVEV (reference sequence). V gave up 6 bases and J gave up 1 base; unmatched junction bases: 8. The CDR3 DNA reads TGTGCCAGCAGGAGGAGACAGGGGACTTCCTACGAGCAGTACTTC. The encoded protein is CASRRRQGTSYEQYF.

This clone appeared a few times. The rearrangement joins TRBV29-1 to TRBJ1-5, with 10 bases that match TRBD1. Germline lookup yields CDR1 SQVTM and CDR2 ANQGSEA. The V gene end was trimmed by 5 bases and the J gene end by 3 bases; junction bases not matched to a gene: 7. CDR3 length: 15 amino acids. CDR3 loop: CSVSSGTGDNQPQHF. In DNA form, the CDR3 reads TGCAGCGTTTCCTCGGGGACAGGGGACAATCAGCCCCAGCATTTT.

The rearrangement links TRBV2 to TRBJ1-2; possibly TRBD1 for D (5 bases). Germline assignment: CDR1 SNHLY and CDR2 FYNNEI. V lost 8 bases and J 2 bases, leaving 9 bases between the germline ends. The CDR3 is made up of 12 amino acids. CDR3: CASSQGNYGYTF. As DNA, the CDR3 is TGTGCCAGCTCCCAGGGAAACTATGGCTACACCTTC.

The V gene is TRBV6-5, the J gene TRBJ2-5; D might be TRBD1 (6 bases). V lost 6 bases to trimming and J lost 1 base, with 12 bases between them. The CDR3 totals 14 residues. Looked up from germline, CDR1 is MNHEY and CDR2 is SVGAGI. The CDR3 sequence: CASRLGHLQETQYF. Here the CDR3 DNA reads TGTGCCAGCAGGTTGGGACACCTCCAAGAGACCCAGTACTTC.

This chain connects TRBV28 to TRBJ2-1, with D tentatively TRBD1 (5 bases). The germline CDR1 and CDR2 sequences are MDHEN and SYDVKM. This CDR3 comprises 14 residues. V shed 6 bases and J shed 4 bases, with 13 bases lying between them. The CDR3 region is CASRPTRQYNEQFF. In nucleotides, the CDR3 is TGTGCCAGCAGACCGACTCGACAGTACAATGAGCAGTTCTTC. Full variable domain (outside the CDR3, taken from reference TRBV28 and TRBJ2-1): DVKVTQSSRYLVKRTGEKVFLECVQDMDHENMFWYRQDPGLGLRLIYFSYDVKMKEKGDIPEGYSVSREKKERFSLILESASTNQTSMYLCASRPTRQYNEQFFGPGTRLTVL.

The J gene is TRBJ2-1, the V gene TRBV2, with a weak D call TRBD2 (7 bases). The V end lost 6 bases, the J end lost 4 bases, and 13 bases lay between the germline ends. CDR1 is SNHLY, CDR2 FYNNEI, per germline. The CDR3 loop spans 14 amino acids. The CDR3 region is CASRGGAGYNEQFF. CDR3 DNA: TGTGCCAGCAGAGGGGGGGCCGGGTACAATGAGCAGTTCTTC.

The V and J genes are TRBV7-6 and TRBJ1-3; D unresolved. The CDR3 sequence is 14 residues long. Per the germline V gene, CDR1 is SGHVS and CDR2 is FNYEAQ. Trimming took off 3 bases at V and 1 base at J, with 7 bases between the two ends. CDR3 protein: CASSLTLSGNTIYF. The DNA for the CDR3 is TGTGCCAGCAGCTTGACTTTATCTGGAAACACCATATATTTT.

The rearrangement joins TRBV5-6 to TRBJ1-1, with D possibly matching TRBD1 (5 bases). The CDR3 totals 17 residues. V lost 5 bases, J lost 1 base, and 21 bases lay in between. Germline assignment: CDR1 SGHDT and CDR2 YYEEEE. The CDR3 DNA reads as TGTGCCAGCAGTTATGGAGTAGGGGTGTTATGGAACACTGAAGCTTTCTTT. It yields the protein CASSYGVGVLWNTEAFF.

The chain carries TRBV14 and TRBJ1-5; D is ambiguous. The CDR3 covers 13 residues. CDR1 is SGHDN, CDR2 FVKESK, per germline. V shed 1 base and J shed 7 bases, with 8 bases lying between them. The DNA of the CDR3 is TGTGCCAGCAGCCAAGGGGCCGAACAGCCCCAGCATTTT. It codes for CASSQGAEQPQHF.

This clone was seen a few times. This chain joins TRBV6-5 and TRBJ2-3, with D perhaps TRBD2 (7 bases). The V gene's germline CDR1 is MNHEY and CDR2 SVGAGI. V was shortened by 7 bases and J by 0 bases, with 14 bases between the two germline ends. This CDR3 spans 15 amino acids. CDR3 amino acids: CASTRGGGSTDTQYF. In DNA, the CDR3 is TGTGCCAGCACTAGGGGGGGAGGGAGCACAGATACGCAGTATTTT.

A word on this clone: Its ends do not fully match the called genes, so a read error is possible. This chain connects TRBV6-5 to TRBJ1-2, with 9 bases fitting TRBD1. The CDR3 has 12 amino acids. Germline lookup yields CDR1 MNHEY and CDR2 SVGAGI. The CDR3 sequence is CASSYLGQGYVF. DNA for the CDR3: TGTGCCAGCAGTTACCTGGGACAGGGCTATGTCTTC.

Written as DNA, the CDR3 is TGTGCCAGCTCACGGACAGCCGACGCGGGCACTGAAGCTTTCTTT. This translates into CASSRTADAGTEAFF. This chain joins TRBV18 and TRBJ1-1, with a tentative D call TRBD1 (6 bases). From germline, CDR1 is KGHSH and CDR2 LQKENI. Trimming took off 4 bases at V and 4 bases at J, with 16 bases between the two ends. The CDR3 length is 15 residues.

J is TRBJ2-4 and V is TRBV11-2; D remains ambiguous. The length of the CDR3 is 14 residues. The germline V gene has CDR1 SGHAT and CDR2 FQNNGV. Between the trimmed V and J ends, which lost 5 bases and 7 bases, there was a span of 15 bases. The CDR3 DNA reads TGTGCCAGCAGCGTGGAGCAAGATCGGAACATTCAGTACTTC. This codes for CASSVEQDRNIQYF.

The chain is built from TRBV11-1 and TRBJ2-2; D is uncertain. This CDR3 has 14 amino acids. V dropped 4 bases and J dropped 1 base, with 7 bases sitting between them. Looked up from germline, CDR1 is SGHAT and CDR2 is FQDESV (reference sequence). The CDR3 here is CASSYRQNTGELFF. In DNA form, the CDR3 reads TGTGCCAGCAGCTACCGACAGAACACCGGGGAGCTGTTTTTT.

V is TRBV4-1 and J is TRBJ2-1; TRBD1 is a possible D gene (6 bases). Trimming removed 0 bases from V and 4 bases from J, with 10 bases in between. Germline V lookup: CDR1 MGHRA, CDR2 YSYEKL. There are 15 residues in the CDR3. The CDR3 region has the DNA TGCGCCAGCAGCCAAGATAGGACAGTTTACAATGAGCAGTTCTTC. Protein product: CASSQDRTVYNEQFF.

This chain joins TRBV6-5 and TRBJ1-3; the match to TRBD1 covers 8 bases. This CDR3 is built from 13 residues. CDR1 is MNHEY and CDR2 is SVGAGI in the germline V gene. Germline trimming cut 5 bases from V and 7 bases from J; bases unmatched to any gene: 4. In DNA, the CDR3 is TGTGCCAGCAGTACCCGACAGGGGAACACCATATATTTT. Amino acids: CASSTRQGNTIYF.

This rearrangement joins TRBV7-9 to TRBJ1-2; TRBD1 matches 8 bases. The CDR3 loop spans 13 amino acids. V shed 5 bases and J 6 bases; nucleotides not matched to a gene: 5. The germline gives CDR1 SEHNR, CDR2 FQNEAQ (reference sequence). The CDR3 protein is CASSRTGSDGYTF. The CDR3 DNA is TGTGCCAGCAGCAGGACAGGGAGTGATGGCTACACCTTC.

This clone has just a few counts. This chain uses TRBV12-2 with TRBJ2-1; the listed D gene, TRBD1, was not tested against the DNA. TRBV12-2 is tagged as a pseudogene. This CDR3 is 18 amino acids long. This chain's CDR3 is CASRLGAEQGPSYNEQFF. The CDR3 bases are TGTGCAAGTCGCTTAGGGGCAGAACAGGGACCCTCCTACAATGAGCAGTTCTTC.

This chain uses TRBV3-1 (or the pseudogene TRBV3-2) with TRBJ2-2; tentatively, D is TRBD1 (5 bases). CDR3 size: 15 residues. Germline assignment: CDR1 LGHDT and CDR2 YNNKEL (reference sequence). The germline V and J ends were trimmed by 0 bases and 6 bases, with 11 bases remaining between them. CDR3 sequence: CASSQDARVSGELFF. The CDR3 region has the DNA TGTGCCAGCAGCCAAGATGCCAGGGTTTCCGGGGAGCTGTTTTTT.

The chain combines TRBV5-1 with TRBJ2-4, with a tentative D call TRBD1 (6 bases). Germline V lookup: CDR1 SGHRS, CDR2 YFSETQ. The CDR3 extends over 16 amino acids. V dropped 4 bases and J dropped 0 bases, with 14 bases sitting between them. CDR3 amino acids: CASSPGQLGAKNIQYF. DNA for the CDR3: TGCGCCAGCAGCCCCGGACAGCTTGGAGCCAAAAACATTCAGTACTTC.

Here the CDR3 DNA reads TGTGCCAGCAGCCCCGACCCCGGGGGAGATACGCAGTATTTT. This codes for CASSPDPGGDTQYF. The chain carries TRBV3-1 (or the pseudogene TRBV3-2) and TRBJ2-3, with D maybe TRBD2 (6 bases). Trimming shortened V by 4 bases and J by 5 bases, and 13 bases separated the two germline ends. Germline values: CDR1 LGHDT, CDR2 YNNKEL (reference sequence). The CDR3 spans 14 residues.

The chain recombines TRBV7-9 with TRBJ2-5; the match to TRBD1 covers 11 bases. The CDR3 runs 15 residues. Germline V gene sequence: CDR1 SEHNR, CDR2 FQNEAQ (reference sequence). The V segment lost 4 bases and the J segment 5 bases; nucleotides outside the gene matches: 6. CDR3 nucleotide sequence: TGTGCCAGCAGCTCGGGACAGGGGGTTGGTGAGACCCAGTACTTC. Translation gives CASSSGQGVGETQYF.

The genes are TRBV18 and TRBJ2-7, with D unresolved. The germline CDR1 and CDR2 sequences are KGHSH and LQKENI. Trimming pared 0 bases from V and 6 bases from J, leaving 9 bases between. The CDR3 has 13 residues. The CDR3 reads CASSPPVSAEQYF. The CDR3 nucleotides are TGTGCCAGCTCACCACCGGTTAGTGCCGAGCAGTACTTC.